Shown below are 19 T cell receptor beta chains from a single sample sequenced in a study of blood T cells in healthy people across ages. Then a second PCR, running roughly 7 to 12 cycles, was carried out with a sample-barcoded 5' primer and a J-beta primer mix. TCRdb ran MiXCR on the 5' RACE reads and lists one entry per CDR3 protein. The sample shows roughly 720,000 distinct CDR3 sequences, approximately 55% of them seen only once. Specimen: blood. Every receptor here comes from an older man in good health.

This clonotype occurred a few times. A much larger clone lies one base from this, so it may be a read error. This chain connects TRBV7-2 to TRBJ2-4, with unresolved D. With the DNA end fitting TRBJ2-7 better, the J assignment may be wrong. Germline CDR1 and CDR2: SGHTA and FQGNSA. The CDR3 runs to 14 residues. The CDR3 DNA follows: TGTGCCAGCAGGAACATGGCGATTTCATACGAGCAGTACTTC. Amino acid sequence: CASRNMAISYEQYF.

The rearrangement links TRBV20-1 to TRBJ1-2, with 8 nucleotides matching TRBD1. V was clipped by 5 bases and J by 10 bases; unmatched bases: 12. The CDR3 runs to 13 residues. CDR1 and CDR2 (germline): DFQATT, SNEGSKA (reference sequence). The CDR3 here is CSAPPQDRADYTF. CDR3 sequence (DNA): TGCAGTGCTCCGCCCCAGGACAGGGCAGACTACACCTTC.

The chain employs TRBV27 and TRBJ2-2, with 8 bases fitting TRBD1. This CDR3 spans 16 amino acids. V shed 4 bases, J shed 3 bases, and the junction held 7 bases outside the gene matches. Germline assignment: CDR1 MNHEY and CDR2 SMNVEV (reference sequence). The CDR3 sequence is CASSSSTGVYTGELFF. In nucleotides, the CDR3 is TGTGCCAGCAGTTCCTCGACAGGGGTGTACACCGGGGAGCTGTTTTTT.

The rearrangement links TRBV6-1 to TRBJ1-2; D remains unclear. The V gene lost 5 bases and the J gene lost 2 bases, with 9 bases spanning the gap. Germline V gene sequence: CDR1 MNHNS, CDR2 SASEGT. The CDR3 spans 13 residues. In nucleotides, the CDR3 is TGTGCCAGCAGTTCCCTTCGGAACTATGGCTACACCTTC. It encodes CASSSLRNYGYTF.

V and J are TRBV20-1 and TRBJ1-2; D may be TRBD1 (5 bases). V was shortened by 4 bases and J by 4 bases, with 22 bases between the two germline ends. The CDR3 spans 16 residues. Germline values: CDR1 DFQATT, CDR2 SNEGSKA (reference sequence). CDR3 sequence (DNA): TGCAGTGCTACCCGCGCCGGGACCCCTGGAGGCTATGGCTACACCTTC. Translating gives CSATRAGTPGGYGYTF.

The rearrangement links TRBV29-1 to TRBJ2-7; TRBD1 matches at 7 bases. This CDR3 is built from 13 residues. Per germline, CDR1 SQVTM and CDR2 ANQGSEA. V dropped 6 bases and J dropped 6; count of bases not matched to a gene: 11. The CDR3 region is CSVSTGAWGEQYF. The CDR3 DNA follows: TGCAGCGTCTCCACAGGGGCGTGGGGCGAGCAGTACTTC.

Written as DNA, the CDR3 is TGTGCCAGCTCACCTCTATCCCGGCCACAAGAGACCCAGTACTTC. Encoded protein: CASSPLSRPQETQYF. The V gene is TRBV18, the J gene TRBJ2-5; D gene unclear. This CDR3 comprises 15 residues. Trimming pared 3 bases from V and 2 bases from J, leaving 13 bases between. In germline, CDR1 is KGHSH, CDR2 LQKENI.

This clonotype came up a few times. The chain uses TRBV3-1 and TRBJ2-6; D is ambiguous. V was clipped by 1 base and J by 6 bases, with 10 bases between them. Germline CDR1 LGHDT, CDR2 YNNKEL (reference sequence). This CDR3 is 15 amino acids long. The CDR3 DNA follows: TGTGCCAGCAGCCAAGGCTTCCCCCAGGCCAACGTCCTGACTTTC. Translated: CASSQGFPQANVLTF.

The rearrangement links TRBV7-2 to TRBJ2-3; the match to TRBD2 covers 8 bases. V shed 5 bases, J shed 6 bases, and the junction held 16 bases outside the gene matches. Germline-derived CDR1 and CDR2 are SGHTA and FQGNSA. The CDR3 runs to 17 residues. CDR3 in DNA: TGTGCCAGCAGCCAAGAGGGGTTCGGGAGGGGCTCGGATACGCAGTATTTT. Translating gives CASSQEGFGRGSDTQYF. The full variable domain, rest sourced from reference TRBV7-2 and TRBJ2-3, is GAGVSQSPSNKVTEKGKDVELRCDPISGHTALYWYRQSLGQGLEFLIYFQGNSAPDKSGLPSDRFSAERTGGSVSTLTIQRTQQEDSAVYLCASSQEGFGRGSDTQYFGPGTRLTVL.

The DNA for the CDR3 is TGTGCCAGCATAAGGGAGCGCCAAGAGACCCAGTACTTC. This sequence encodes CASIRERQETQYF. The chain combines TRBV2 with TRBJ2-4; D may be TRBD2 (5 bases). The DNA end is a closer match to TRBJ2-5, so the J assignment may be wrong. Germline V gene lookup returns CDR1 SNHLY and CDR2 FYNNEI. This CDR3 has 13 amino acids.

On this clonotype itself: This CDR3 is missing its conserved last phenylalanine or tryptophan, likely due to a read error. The chain uses TRBV29-1 and TRBJ2-5, with 10 bases lining up with TRBD1. V dropped 7 bases and J dropped 4; count of bases not matched to a gene: 6. This CDR3 spans 13 amino acids. The germline V gene encodes CDR1 SQVTM and CDR2 ANQGSEA. The CDR3 sequence: CSAGQGVGETQYV. The CDR3 DNA reads as TGCAGCGCTGGACAGGGGGTGGGAGAGACCCAGTACGTC.

The J gene is TRBJ2-1, the V gene TRBV5-1; 11 positions match TRBD2. CDR3 length: 18 amino acids. The germline gives CDR1 SGHRS, CDR2 YFSETQ. Trimming removed 1 base from V and 1 base from J; junction bases left unmatched: 7. The CDR3 protein is CASSLSLLAGGSYNEQFF. As DNA, the CDR3 is TGCGCCAGCAGCTTGTCCCTCCTAGCGGGAGGTTCCTACAATGAGCAGTTCTTC.

This chain connects TRBV10-3 to TRBJ2-2; D unclear. Between the trimmed V and J ends, which lost 6 bases and 1 base, there was a span of 0 bases. The germline V gene encodes CDR1 ENHRY and CDR2 SYGVKD. CDR3 length: 11 residues. The CDR3 loop is CAIRNTGELFF. DNA of the CDR3: TGTGCCATCAGGAACACCGGGGAGCTGTTTTTT.

This chain uses TRBV7-2 with TRBJ2-7; a possible D gene is TRBD1 (5 bases). V was clipped by 3 bases and J by 6 bases, with 12 bases between them. CDR1 SGHTA and CDR2 FQGNSA come from the germline V gene. The CDR3 extends over 13 amino acids. As DNA, the CDR3 is TGTGCCAGCAGCTTTTCCAGGGTCGGCGAGCAGTACTTC. This sequence encodes CASSFSRVGEQYF.

Written as DNA, the CDR3 is TGTGCCACCAGTGATAACGGACAGGGTTTCCACGAGCAGTACTTC. This gives the protein CATSDNGQGFHEQYF. This sequence joins TRBV24-1 and TRBJ2-7, with 8 bases fitting TRBD1. V lost 3 bases, J lost 5 bases, and 8 bases stayed unmatched. Looked up from germline, CDR1 is KGHDR and CDR2 is SFDVKD. This CDR3 region has 15 residues.

This clonotype was seen more than once but under ten times. V is TRBV3-1 and J is TRBJ1-2; 7 positions agree with TRBD1. With 4 bases clipped from V and 7 bases from J, the junction kept 9 bases outside the gene matches. The CDR3 length is 14 residues. The germline V gene encodes CDR1 LGHDT and CDR2 YNNKEL (reference sequence). In DNA, the CDR3 is TGTGCCAGCAGCCCCCAGGGGGTTGTTCGTGGCTACACCTTC. It yields the protein CASSPQGVVRGYTF.

This chain links TRBV7-8 with TRBJ2-1; D not resolved. CDR1 is SGHVS and CDR2 is FQNEAQ in the germline V gene. CDR3 length: 17 residues. V was cut by 1 base and J by 0 bases, with 13 bases left in between. CDR3 amino acids: CASSLGLGRSSYNEQFF. The CDR3 DNA sequence: TGTGCCAGCAGCTTAGGGTTAGGAAGGAGCTCCTACAATGAGCAGTTCTTC.

The table lists this clonotype with a few counts. This chain links TRBV9 with TRBJ2-1, with D perhaps matching TRBD2 (5 bases). Between the trimmed V and J ends, which lost 0 bases and 6 bases, there was a span of 19 bases. Per germline, CDR1 SGDLS and CDR2 YYNGEE. The CDR3 is 17 residues long. CDR3 in DNA: TGTGCCAGCAGCGTAGGGGCTAGCCGACCAGCTGGCAATGAGCAGTTCTTC. Translated, it gives CASSVGASRPAGNEQFF.

The rearrangement links TRBV5-1 to TRBJ2-1; 9 bases are a match to TRBD2. V dropped 4 bases and J dropped 4; count of bases not matched to a gene: 9. From germline, CDR1 is SGHRS and CDR2 YFSETQ. The CDR3 has 16 residues. CDR3 nucleotides: TGCGCCAGCAGCCCCTTAGCGGGAGCGGCATACAATGAGCAGTTCTTC. Translated, it gives CASSPLAGAAYNEQFF.